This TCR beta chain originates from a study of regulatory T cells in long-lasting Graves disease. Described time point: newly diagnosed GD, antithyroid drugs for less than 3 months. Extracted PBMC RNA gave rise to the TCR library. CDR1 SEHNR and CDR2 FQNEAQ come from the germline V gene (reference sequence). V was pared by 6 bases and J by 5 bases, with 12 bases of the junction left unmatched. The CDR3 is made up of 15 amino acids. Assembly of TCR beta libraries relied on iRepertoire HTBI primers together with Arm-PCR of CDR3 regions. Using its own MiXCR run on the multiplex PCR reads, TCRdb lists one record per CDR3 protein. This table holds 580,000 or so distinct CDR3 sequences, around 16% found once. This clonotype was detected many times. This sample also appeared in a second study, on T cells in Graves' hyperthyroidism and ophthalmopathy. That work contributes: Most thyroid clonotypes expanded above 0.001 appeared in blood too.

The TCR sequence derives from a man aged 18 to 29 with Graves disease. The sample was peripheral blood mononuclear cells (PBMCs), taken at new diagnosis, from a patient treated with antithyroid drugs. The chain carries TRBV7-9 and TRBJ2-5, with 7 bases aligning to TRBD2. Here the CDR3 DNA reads TGTGCCAGCAGATTCGACCGCGGGGGTTGGGAGACCCAGTACTTC. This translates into CASRFDRGGWETQYF.